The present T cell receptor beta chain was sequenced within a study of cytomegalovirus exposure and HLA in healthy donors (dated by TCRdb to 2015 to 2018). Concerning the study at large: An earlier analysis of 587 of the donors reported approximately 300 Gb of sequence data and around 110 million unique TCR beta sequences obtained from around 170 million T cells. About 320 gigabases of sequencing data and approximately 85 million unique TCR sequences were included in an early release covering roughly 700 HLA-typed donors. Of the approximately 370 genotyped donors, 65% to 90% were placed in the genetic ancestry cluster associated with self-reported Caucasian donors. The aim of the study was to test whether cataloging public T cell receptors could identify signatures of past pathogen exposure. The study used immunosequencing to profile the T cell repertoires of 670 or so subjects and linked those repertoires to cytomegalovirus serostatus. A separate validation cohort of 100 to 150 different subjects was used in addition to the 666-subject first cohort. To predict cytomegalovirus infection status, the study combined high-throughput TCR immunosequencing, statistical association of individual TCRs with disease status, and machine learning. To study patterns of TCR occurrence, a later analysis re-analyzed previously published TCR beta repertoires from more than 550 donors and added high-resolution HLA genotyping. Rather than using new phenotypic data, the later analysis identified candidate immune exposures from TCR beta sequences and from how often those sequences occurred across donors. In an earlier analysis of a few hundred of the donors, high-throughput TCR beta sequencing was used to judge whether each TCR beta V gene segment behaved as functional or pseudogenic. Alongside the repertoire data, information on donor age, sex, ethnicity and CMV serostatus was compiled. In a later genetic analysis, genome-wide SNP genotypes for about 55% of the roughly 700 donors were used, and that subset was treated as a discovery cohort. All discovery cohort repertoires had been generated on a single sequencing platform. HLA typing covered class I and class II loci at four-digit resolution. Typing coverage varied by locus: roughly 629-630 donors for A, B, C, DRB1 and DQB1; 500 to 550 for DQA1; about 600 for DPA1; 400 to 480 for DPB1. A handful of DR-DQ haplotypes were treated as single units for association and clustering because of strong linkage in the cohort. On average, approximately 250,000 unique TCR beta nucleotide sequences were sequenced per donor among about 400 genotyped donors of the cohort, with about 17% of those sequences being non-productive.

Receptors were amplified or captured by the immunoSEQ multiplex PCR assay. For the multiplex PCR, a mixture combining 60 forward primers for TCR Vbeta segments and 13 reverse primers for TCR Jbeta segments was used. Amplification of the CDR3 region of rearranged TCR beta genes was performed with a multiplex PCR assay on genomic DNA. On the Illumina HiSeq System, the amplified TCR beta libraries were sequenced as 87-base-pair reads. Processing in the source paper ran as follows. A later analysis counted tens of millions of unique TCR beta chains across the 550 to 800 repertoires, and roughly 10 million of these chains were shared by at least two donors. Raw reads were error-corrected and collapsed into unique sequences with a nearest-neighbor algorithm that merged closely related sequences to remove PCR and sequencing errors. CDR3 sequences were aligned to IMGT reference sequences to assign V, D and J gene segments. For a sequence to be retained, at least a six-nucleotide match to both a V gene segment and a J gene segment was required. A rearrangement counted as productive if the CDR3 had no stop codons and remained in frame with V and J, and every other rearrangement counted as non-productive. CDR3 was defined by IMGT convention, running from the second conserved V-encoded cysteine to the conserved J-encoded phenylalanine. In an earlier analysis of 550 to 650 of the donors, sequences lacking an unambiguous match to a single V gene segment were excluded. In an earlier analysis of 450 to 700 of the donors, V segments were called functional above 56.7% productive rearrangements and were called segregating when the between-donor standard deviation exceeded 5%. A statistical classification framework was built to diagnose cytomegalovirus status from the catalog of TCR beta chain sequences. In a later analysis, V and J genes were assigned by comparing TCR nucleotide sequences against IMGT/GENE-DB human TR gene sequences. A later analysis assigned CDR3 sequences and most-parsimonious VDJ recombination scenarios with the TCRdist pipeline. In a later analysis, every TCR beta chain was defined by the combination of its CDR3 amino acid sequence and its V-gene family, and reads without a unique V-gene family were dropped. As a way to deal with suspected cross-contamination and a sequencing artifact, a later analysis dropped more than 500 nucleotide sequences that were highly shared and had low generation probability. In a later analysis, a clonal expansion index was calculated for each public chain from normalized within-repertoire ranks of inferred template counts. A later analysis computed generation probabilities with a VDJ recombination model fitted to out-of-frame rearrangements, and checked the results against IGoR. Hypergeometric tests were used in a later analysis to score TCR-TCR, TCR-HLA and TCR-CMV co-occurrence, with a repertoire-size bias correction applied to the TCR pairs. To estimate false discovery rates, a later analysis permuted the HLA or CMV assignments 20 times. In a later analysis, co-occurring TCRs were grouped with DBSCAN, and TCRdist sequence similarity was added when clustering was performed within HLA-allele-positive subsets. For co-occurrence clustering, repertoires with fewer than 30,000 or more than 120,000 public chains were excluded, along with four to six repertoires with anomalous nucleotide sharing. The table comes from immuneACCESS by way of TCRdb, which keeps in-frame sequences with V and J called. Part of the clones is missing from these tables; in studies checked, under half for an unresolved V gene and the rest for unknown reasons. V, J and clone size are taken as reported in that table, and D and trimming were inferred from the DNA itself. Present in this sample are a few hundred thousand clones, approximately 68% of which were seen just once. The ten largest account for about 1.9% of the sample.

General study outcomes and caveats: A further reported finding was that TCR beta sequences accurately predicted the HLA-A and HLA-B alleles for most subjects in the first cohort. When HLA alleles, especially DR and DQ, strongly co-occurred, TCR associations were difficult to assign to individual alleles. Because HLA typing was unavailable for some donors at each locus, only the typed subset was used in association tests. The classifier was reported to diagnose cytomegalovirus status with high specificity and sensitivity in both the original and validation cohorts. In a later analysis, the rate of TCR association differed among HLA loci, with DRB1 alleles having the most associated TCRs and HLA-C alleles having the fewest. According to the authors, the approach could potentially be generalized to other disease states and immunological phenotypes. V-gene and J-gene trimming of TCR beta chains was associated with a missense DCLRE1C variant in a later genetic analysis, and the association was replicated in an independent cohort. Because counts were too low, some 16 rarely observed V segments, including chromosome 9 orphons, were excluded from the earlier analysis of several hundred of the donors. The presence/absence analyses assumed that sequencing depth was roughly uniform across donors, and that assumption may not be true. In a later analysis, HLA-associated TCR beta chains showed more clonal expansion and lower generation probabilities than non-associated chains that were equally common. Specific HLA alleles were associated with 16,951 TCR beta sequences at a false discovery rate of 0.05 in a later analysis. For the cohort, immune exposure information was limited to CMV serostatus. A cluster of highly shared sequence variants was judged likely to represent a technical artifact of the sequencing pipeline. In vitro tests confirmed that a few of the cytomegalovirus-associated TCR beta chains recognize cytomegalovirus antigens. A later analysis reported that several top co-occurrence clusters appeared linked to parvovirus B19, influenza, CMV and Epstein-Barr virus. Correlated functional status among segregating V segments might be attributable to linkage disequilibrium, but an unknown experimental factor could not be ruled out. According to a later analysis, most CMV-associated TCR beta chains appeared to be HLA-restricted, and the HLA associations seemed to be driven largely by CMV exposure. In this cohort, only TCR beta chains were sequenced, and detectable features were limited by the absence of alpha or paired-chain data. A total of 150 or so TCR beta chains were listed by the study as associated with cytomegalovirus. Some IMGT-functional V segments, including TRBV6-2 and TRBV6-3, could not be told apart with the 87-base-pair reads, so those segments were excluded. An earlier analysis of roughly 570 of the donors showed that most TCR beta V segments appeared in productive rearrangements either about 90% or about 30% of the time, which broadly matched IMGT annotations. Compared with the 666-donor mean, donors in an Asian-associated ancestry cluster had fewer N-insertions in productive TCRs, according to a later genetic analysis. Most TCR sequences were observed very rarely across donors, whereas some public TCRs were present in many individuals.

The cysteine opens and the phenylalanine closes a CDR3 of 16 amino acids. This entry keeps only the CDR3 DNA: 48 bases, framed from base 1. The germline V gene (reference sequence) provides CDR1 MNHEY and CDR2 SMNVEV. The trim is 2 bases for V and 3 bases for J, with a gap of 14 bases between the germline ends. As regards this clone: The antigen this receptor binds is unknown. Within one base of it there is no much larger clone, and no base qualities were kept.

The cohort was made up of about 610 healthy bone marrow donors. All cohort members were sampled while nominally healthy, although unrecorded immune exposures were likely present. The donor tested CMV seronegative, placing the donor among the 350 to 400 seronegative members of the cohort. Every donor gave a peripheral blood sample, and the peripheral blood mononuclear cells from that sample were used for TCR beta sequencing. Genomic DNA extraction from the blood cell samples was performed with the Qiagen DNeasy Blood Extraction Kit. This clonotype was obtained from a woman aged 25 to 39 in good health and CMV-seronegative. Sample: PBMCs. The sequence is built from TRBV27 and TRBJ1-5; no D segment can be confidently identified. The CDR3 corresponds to CASSLGLGGLNQPQHF. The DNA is TGTGCCAGCAGTTTAGGTCTGGGAGGACTCAATCAGCCCCAGCATTTT.